Reported below is one T cell receptor (beta chain). The antigen is unknown. The entry originates in a study of OX40 agonist ivuxolimab in advanced cancers. Study background: Cohort: 65% to 90% men, mean age approximately 64, aged roughly 23 to 79. Regarding the study as a whole: CD8+ T cells showed, on average, more clonal expansion than CD4+ cells. At 0.1 to 3.0 mg/kg and by week 6, clonal expansion occurred in CD4+ and CD8+ blood T cells.

TCRdb keeps only in-frame clones here, not all; method: immunoSEQ multiplex PCR. The sample comprises roughly 80,000 clones, about 93% of which are singletons, and roughly an eighth rests with the top ten. The CDR3 extends over 15 amino acids. Germline V gives CDR1 LNHDA, CDR2 SQIVND (reference sequence). V was pared by 5 bases and J by 5 bases, with 16 bases between. This chain uses TRBV19 with TRBJ1-5; D gene unclear. The sequence was obtained from an adult with an advanced solid tumor such as melanoma, head and neck, liver or kidney cancer. Source: CD4+ or CD8+ T cells sorted from blood, taken in a trial of the OX40 agonist ivuxolimab. In DNA, the CDR3 is TGTGCCAGTAGTCACGATCCGGCCCCTTATCAGCCCCAGCATTTT. Protein product: CASSHDPAPYQPQHF.